What follows are 5 T cell receptor beta chains derived from one specimen sequenced in a study of shared clonotypes between healthy human individuals. Some clones are missing from TCRdb's copy, which holds only in-frame ones; the method was immunoSEQ multiplex PCR. The repertoire has roughly 700,000 clones, approximately 74% of them found once; the top ten carry over 1.5%. The sample was memory CD4+ T cells sorted from blood. Subset indicated: CD45RA-negative fraction. Receptors originate from a woman aged 30 to 39 in good health.

The chain combines TRBV5-1 with TRBJ1-1; weak D call: TRBD1 (6 bases). V was trimmed by 4 bases and J by 3 bases, leaving 16 bases between them. CDR3 length: 15 residues. CDR1 is SGHRS, CDR2 YFSETQ, per germline. CDR3 region: CASSPTQGGHTEAFF. The CDR3 DNA sequence: TGCGCCAGCAGCCCTACACAGGGAGGCCACACTGAAGCTTTCTTT.

The CDR3 DNA follows: TGTGCCAGCAGCCCTACAGGGGCGGTTAACACCGGGGAGCTGTTTTTT. Translation: CASSPTGAVNTGELFF. This rearrangement joins TRBV7-9 to TRBJ2-2; 7 nucleotides line up with TRBD1. The CDR3 totals 16 residues. Trimming cost V 5 bases and J 2 bases; bases outside gene matches: 8. Germline lookup yields CDR1 SEHNR and CDR2 FQNEAQ (reference sequence).

The chain has TRBV6-5 and TRBJ2-1; 7 bases map to TRBD2. Germline trimming cut 8 bases from V and 0 bases from J; bases unmatched to any gene: 4. Germline lookup yields CDR1 MNHEY and CDR2 SVGAGI. The length of the CDR3 is 14 residues. The CDR3 DNA follows: TGTGCCAGCGGAGCTAGCGGCTCCTACAATGAGCAGTTCTTC. Translating gives CASGASGSYNEQFF.

This clone was counted between two and nine times. This same CDR3 is encoded by further DNA sequences in the sample. The chain's CDR3 is CASSLDSGTGGYNEQFF. CDR3 coding DNA: TGTGCCAGCAGCTTAGATTCCGGGACCGGCGGGTACAATGAGCAGTTCTTC. The chain uses TRBV11-3 and TRBJ2-1; D may match TRBD1 or TRBD2 (5 bases each). Trimming removed 0 bases from V and 4 bases from J, with 16 bases in between. The CDR3 sequence is 17 residues long. The germline CDR1 and CDR2 sequences are SGHNT and YENEEA.

The V call is TRBV28, the J call TRBJ2-7, with TRBD2 identical over 9 bases. Germline V gene lookup returns CDR1 MDHEN and CDR2 SYDVKM. The trim removed 1 base at V and 3 bases at J, leaving 4 bases unmatched. The CDR3 is made up of 15 amino acids. This chain's CDR3 is CASSLFPSGNYEQYF. The DNA of the CDR3 is TGTGCCAGCAGTTTATTCCCTAGCGGGAACTACGAGCAGTACTTC.